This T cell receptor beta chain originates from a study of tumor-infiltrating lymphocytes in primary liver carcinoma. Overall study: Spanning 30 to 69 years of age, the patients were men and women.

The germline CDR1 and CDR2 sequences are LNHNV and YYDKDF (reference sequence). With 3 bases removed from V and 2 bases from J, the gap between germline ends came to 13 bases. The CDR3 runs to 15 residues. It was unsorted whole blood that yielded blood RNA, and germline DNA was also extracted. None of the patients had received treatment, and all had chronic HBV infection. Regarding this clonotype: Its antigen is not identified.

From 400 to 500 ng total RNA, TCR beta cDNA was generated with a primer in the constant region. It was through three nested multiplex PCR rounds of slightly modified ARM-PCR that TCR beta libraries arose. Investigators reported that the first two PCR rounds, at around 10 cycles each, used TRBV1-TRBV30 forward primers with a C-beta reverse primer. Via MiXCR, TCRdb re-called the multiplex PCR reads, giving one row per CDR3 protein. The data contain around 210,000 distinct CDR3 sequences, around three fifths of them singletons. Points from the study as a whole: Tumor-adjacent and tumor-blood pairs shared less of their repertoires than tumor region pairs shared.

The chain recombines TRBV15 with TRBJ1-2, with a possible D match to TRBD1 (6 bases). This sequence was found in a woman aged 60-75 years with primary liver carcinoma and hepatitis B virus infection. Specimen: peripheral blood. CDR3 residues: CATSSGQRANYGYTF. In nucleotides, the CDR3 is TGTGCCACCAGCAGCGGACAGAGAGCAAACTATGGCTACACCTTC.